These T cell receptor beta chains were read from a single sample in a study of technical replicates of blood from a few donors. Sequencing was performed with immunoSEQ multiplex PCR; in TCRdb, only in-frame clones are kept and a portion is missing. The sample has about 70,000 clones, almost 99% seen once. Sample: T cells isolated from PBMCs. These receptor sequences come from a human donor in good health. Each CDR3 is given with its conserved first and last residue. The D gene is left open where the match is weak. Not every row has a clone size; where given, it reads once, few, many or a size class.

CDR3 DNA: TGTGCCAGCAGCTTAAACGGGGAACTACGCTCTGGAAACACCATATATTTT
CDR3 protein: CASSLNGELRSGNTIYF
V gene: TRBV7-9
J gene: TRBJ1-3
clone size: -
D gene: -

CDR3 DNA: TGTGCCAGCAGCGTACAAAGAGATACGCAGTATTTT
CDR3 protein: CASSVQRDTQYF
V gene: TRBV7-9
J gene: TRBJ2-3
clone size: -
D gene: -

CDR3 DNA: TGCAGCGTATGGACTAGCGGGGGACCAGATACGCAGTATTTT
CDR3 protein: CSVWTSGGPDTQYF
V gene: TRBV29-1
J gene: TRBJ2-3
clone size: -
D gene: TRBD2

CDR3 DNA: TGTGCCAGCAGCAAACAGGGGAACACTGAAGCTTTCTTT
CDR3 protein: CASSKQGNTEAFF
V gene: TRBV7-6
J gene: TRBJ1-1
clone size: -
D gene: -

CDR3 DNA: TGTGCCAGCAGTTTAAGGACAGGGAGTTACGAGCAGTACTTC
CDR3 protein: CASSLRTGSYEQYF
V gene: TRBV27
J gene: TRBJ2-7
clone size: -
D gene: TRBD1

CDR3 DNA: TGTGCCAGCTCCCGCGGGGTTATAGCGGGAGCAGACGAGCAGTACTTC
CDR3 protein: CASSRGVIAGADEQYF
V gene: TRBV18
J gene: TRBJ2-7
clone size: -
D gene: TRBD2

CDR3 DNA: TGTGCCAGCAGTTTGGGTATACAGGGGGAGCCCCAGCATTTT
CDR3 protein: CASSLGIQGEPQHF
V gene: TRBV28
J gene: TRBJ1-5
clone size: -
D gene: TRBD1

CDR3 DNA: TGTGCCAGCAGTCTAGGACAGGGGGAAGAGACCCAGTACTTC
CDR3 protein: CASSLGQGEETQYF
V gene: TRBV28
J gene: TRBJ2-5
clone size: -
D gene: TRBD1

CDR3 DNA: TGTGCCAGCAGCTCGACAGGGGGCGGGAATCAGCCCCAGCATTTT
CDR3 protein: CASSSTGGGNQPQHF
V gene: TRBV6-1
J gene: TRBJ1-5
clone size: -
D gene: TRBD1

CDR3 DNA: TGTGCCAGCAGCCCCTTCTCTAGCGGGATGAACACCGGGGAGCTGTTTTTT
CDR3 protein: CASSPFSSGMNTGELFF
V gene: TRBV11-3
J gene: TRBJ2-2
clone size: -
D gene: TRBD2

CDR3 DNA: TGTGCCAGTACCCAGGATGGGGGGATGCGGGAGACCCAGTACTTC
CDR3 protein: CASTQDGGMRETQYF
V gene: TRBV19
J gene: TRBJ2-5
clone size: -
D gene: -

CDR3 DNA: TGTGCCAGCGGATGGGGGACAGGACCCTACGAGCAGTACTTC
CDR3 protein: CASGWGTGPYEQYF
V gene: TRBV6-5
J gene: TRBJ2-7
clone size: -
D gene: TRBD1

CDR3 DNA: TGTGCCAGCACCGATGGGCAGGGGAACACTGAAGCTTTCTTT
CDR3 protein: CASTDGQGNTEAFF
V gene: TRBV6-1
J gene: TRBJ1-1
clone size: -
D gene: -

CDR3 DNA: TGCGCCAGCAGCCTGGATCTTTCCGCGGGAGGGACCGGGGAGCTGTTTTTT
CDR3 protein: CASSLDLSAGGTGELFF
V gene: TRBV5-1
J gene: TRBJ2-2
clone size: -
D gene: TRBD2

CDR3 DNA: TGTGCCAGCAGCGGGGGACAGGGTGGGGACTATGGCTACACCTTC
CDR3 protein: CASSGGQGGDYGYTF
V gene: TRBV7-8
J gene: TRBJ1-2
clone size: -
D gene: TRBD1

CDR3 DNA: TGTGCCAGCAGTTACTCCCTCCTCCCCACCGGGGAGCTGTTTTTT
CDR3 protein: CASSYSLLPTGELFF
V gene: TRBV6-5
J gene: TRBJ2-2
clone size: -
D gene: -

CDR3 DNA: TGTGCCAGCAGCTTACCACGGGGGTACACTGAAGCTTTCTTT
CDR3 protein: CASSLPRGYTEAFF
V gene: TRBV13
J gene: TRBJ1-1
clone size: -
D gene: -

CDR3 DNA: TGTGCCATCAGTGACCGCGACTCTGGGGCCAACGTCCTGACTTTC
CDR3 protein: CAISDRDSGANVLTF
V gene: TRBV10-3
J gene: TRBJ2-6
clone size: -
D gene: -

CDR3 DNA: TGTGCCAGCAGTATTGACAGGGTGAACTATGGCTACACCTTC
CDR3 protein: CASSIDRVNYGYTF
V gene: TRBV28
J gene: TRBJ1-2
clone size: -
D gene: TRBD1

CDR3 DNA: TGTGCCAGCAGCCCGAACTTACTCGGACAGGTATACAATGAGCAGTTCTTC
CDR3 protein: CASSPNLLGQVYNEQFF
V gene: TRBV7-8
J gene: TRBJ2-1
clone size: once
D gene: TRBD1

CDR3 DNA: TGTGCCAGCAGTTTAATCGGGTCTGTGCAGCCCCAGCATTTT
CDR3 protein: CASSLIGSVQPQHF
V gene: TRBV27
J gene: TRBJ1-5
clone size: -
D gene: -

CDR3 DNA: TGTGCCAGCAGCTTAGGAACAGGGGGTGAGACCCAGTACTTC
CDR3 protein: CASSLGTGGETQYF
V gene: TRBV7-6
J gene: TRBJ2-5
clone size: -
D gene: TRBD1

CDR3 DNA: TGTGCCAGCAGCCCGGACAGGGCAACTGAAGCTTTCTTT
CDR3 protein: CASSPDRATEAFF
V gene: TRBV11-3
J gene: TRBJ1-1
clone size: -
D gene: TRBD1

CDR3 DNA: TGTGCCAGCAGCTTAGAGGGAATGGGCGAGCAGTACTTC
CDR3 protein: CASSLEGMGEQYF
V gene: TRBV7-3
J gene: TRBJ2-7
clone size: -
D gene: -

CDR3 DNA: TGTGCCAGCAGCAAAGACAGGGGTCAAGAGACCCAGTACTTC
CDR3 protein: CASSKDRGQETQYF
V gene: TRBV9
J gene: TRBJ2-5
clone size: -
D gene: TRBD1

CDR3 DNA: TGTGCCAGCAACGCGGATTTGTACCAAGAGACCCAGTACTTC
CDR3 protein: CASNADLYQETQYF
V gene: TRBV6-5
J gene: TRBJ2-5
clone size: few
D gene: -

CDR3 DNA: TGTGCCAGCAGTTACTTTCTCTCTGGGGCCAACGTCCTGACTTTC
CDR3 protein: CASSYFLSGANVLTF
V gene: TRBV6-5
J gene: TRBJ2-6
clone size: -
D gene: -

CDR3 DNA: TGTGCCACTAAACCCCCGACAGGGGGGGCCGGGGAGCTGTTTTTT
CDR3 protein: CATKPPTGGAGELFF
V gene: TRBV28
J gene: TRBJ2-2
clone size: once
D gene: TRBD1

CDR3 DNA: TGCAGCGTTGCCCTTCTCTATCCAGATACGCAGTATTTT
CDR3 protein: CSVALLYPDTQYF
V gene: TRBV29-1
J gene: TRBJ2-3
clone size: -
D gene: -

CDR3 DNA: TGTGCCAGTAGTCGACTCTTACAAGAGACCCAGTACTTC
CDR3 protein: CASSRLLQETQYF
V gene: TRBV19
J gene: TRBJ2-5
clone size: -
D gene: -

CDR3 DNA: TGTGCCAGCAGCCTTTCAAGGACAGAGAACACTGAAGCTTTCTTT
CDR3 protein: CASSLSRTENTEAFF
V gene: TRBV5-4
J gene: TRBJ1-1
clone size: -
D gene: -

CDR3 DNA: TGTGCCAGCAGTCCTACCGGGACTGAGTACCAAGAGACCCAGTACTTC
CDR3 protein: CASSPTGTEYQETQYF
V gene: TRBV5-4
J gene: TRBJ2-5
clone size: -
D gene: -

CDR3 DNA: TGTGCCAGCTCACCTTCCCCCCGCGACAGGAGGAATGTCGGCTACACCTTC
CDR3 protein: CASSPSPRDRRNVGYTF
V gene: TRBV18
J gene: TRBJ1-2
clone size: -
D gene: -

CDR3 DNA: TGTGCCAGCACAGGGGTAGCGACGGATTATGGCTACACCTTC
CDR3 protein: CASTGVATDYGYTF
V gene: TRBV9
J gene: TRBJ1-2
clone size: -
D gene: -

CDR3 DNA: TGCAGCGTTGAAGGTTTACTAGCGGGAGCGGCAGATACGCAGTATTTT
CDR3 protein: CSVEGLLAGAADTQYF
V gene: TRBV29-1
J gene: TRBJ2-3
clone size: -
D gene: TRBD2

CDR3 DNA: TGTGCCAGCAGCCTTAGCGAATTCTATGGCTACACCTTC
CDR3 protein: CASSLSEFYGYTF
V gene: TRBV7-9
J gene: TRBJ1-2
clone size: -
D gene: -